This TCR beta chain is from a study of CD8 T cells in ankylosing spondylitis. This clonotype occurred many times. Per germline, CDR1 DFQATT and CDR2 SNEGSKA (reference sequence). V was cut by 3 bases and J by 6 bases, with 10 bases left in between. The CDR3 has 12 amino acids. MiXCR, run by TCRdb on the 5' RACE reads, gives a single entry per CDR3 protein. The repertoire holds under 200,000 distinct CDR3 sequences, just over 9.5% seen once, with about 16% in the top ten. The chain carries TRBV20-1 and TRBJ2-3; the D gene is possibly TRBD2 (6 bases). Sequencing input: blood, either unsorted or a sorted T cell fraction (not recorded which). This clonotype was obtained from a female donor with ankylosing spondylitis or in good health (not recorded which). CDR3 DNA sequence: TGCAGTGCTAGCGGACTATCGGATACGCAGTATTTT. Translated: CSASGLSDTQYF.